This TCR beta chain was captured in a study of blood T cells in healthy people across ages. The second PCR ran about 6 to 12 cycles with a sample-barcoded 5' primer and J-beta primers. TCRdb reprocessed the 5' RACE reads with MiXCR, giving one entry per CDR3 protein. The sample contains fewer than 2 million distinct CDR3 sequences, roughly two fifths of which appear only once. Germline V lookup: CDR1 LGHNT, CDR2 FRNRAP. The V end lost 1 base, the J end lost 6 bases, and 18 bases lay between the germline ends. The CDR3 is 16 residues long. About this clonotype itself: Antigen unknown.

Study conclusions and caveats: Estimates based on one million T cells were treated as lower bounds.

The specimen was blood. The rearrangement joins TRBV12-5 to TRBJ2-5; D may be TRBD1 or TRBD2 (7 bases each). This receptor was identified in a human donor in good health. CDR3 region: CASGLGDDREGKTQYF. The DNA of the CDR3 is TGTGCTAGTGGTTTGGGCGACGACAGGGAGGGAAAGACCCAGTACTTC. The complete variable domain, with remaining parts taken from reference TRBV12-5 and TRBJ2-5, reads DARVTQTPRHKVTEMGQEVTMRCQPILGHNTVFWYRQTMMQGLELLAYFRNRAPLDDSGMPKDRFSAEMPDATLATLKIQPSEPRDSAVYFCASGLGDDREGKTQYFGPGTRLLVL.